This TCR beta chain emerged from a study of T cell repertoires in cytomegalovirus infection. Study background: Matching HLA type and CMV infection were both indicated by public TCR beta signatures. Study results and caveats: Cumulative public TCR beta family frequency identified carriers of CMV plus the relevant HLA. CMV-specific TCR beta clonotypes restricted by HLA-C were the ones dominating the ex vivo response.

Germline loops: CDR1 MNHEY, CDR2 SMNVEV (reference sequence). The CDR3 length is 14 residues. Trimming took 6 bases from V and 3 from J, leaving 14 bases between them. This clonotype has only a few counts. The antigen is unknown. A single record per CDR3 protein comes from TCRdb applying MiXCR to the reads. The sample records around 530,000 distinct CDR3 sequences, 16% being singletons. The sequenced material came from CD8+ T cells from PBMCs. This rearrangement joins TRBV27 to TRBJ1-2; D not resolved. The sequence derives from a human donor in good health (CMV status not recorded). Some clones in this sample may be carry-over from other donors' samples. In DNA form, the CDR3 reads TGTGCCAGCAGCCCTCTCTCGGGTTACTATGGCTACACCTTC. This sequence encodes CASSPLSGYYGYTF.